This record covers a single TCR beta chain. The sample comes from a study of T cells after yellow fever vaccination. This CDR3 region has 19 residues. The 5'RACE template-switching step produced TCR cDNA and added a universal primer site and UMIs. TCRdb used MiXCR to reprocess the 5' RACE reads, holding one entry per CDR3 protein. The table has about 550,000 distinct CDR3 sequences, roughly 19% seen once. The sample here was PBMCs, taken 15 days after the yellow fever booster vaccination. The source of this sequence is a young man who received the YFV17D yellow fever vaccine. The chain joins TRBV12-1 to TRBJ2-2; TRBD2 reflects the table's D call only, with no check against the DNA. TRBV12-1 is reported as a pseudogene. The CDR3 region is CASSPPSFRGRGNTGELFF. As DNA, the CDR3 is TGTGCCAGCAGCCCACCTTCCTTTAGAGGGAGGGGGAACACCGGGGAGCTGTTTTTT.